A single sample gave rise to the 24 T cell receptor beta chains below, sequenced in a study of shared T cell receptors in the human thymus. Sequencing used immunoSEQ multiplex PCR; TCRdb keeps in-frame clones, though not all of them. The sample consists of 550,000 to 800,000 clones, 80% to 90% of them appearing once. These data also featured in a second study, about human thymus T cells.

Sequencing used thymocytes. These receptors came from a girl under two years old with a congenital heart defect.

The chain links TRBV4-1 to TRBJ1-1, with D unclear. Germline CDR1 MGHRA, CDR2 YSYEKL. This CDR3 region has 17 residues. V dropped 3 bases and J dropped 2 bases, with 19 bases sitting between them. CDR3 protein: CASSHPPPNGSNTEAFF. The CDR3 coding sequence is TGCGCCAGCAGCCACCCACCCCCGAACGGGTCTAACACTGAAGCTTTCTTT.

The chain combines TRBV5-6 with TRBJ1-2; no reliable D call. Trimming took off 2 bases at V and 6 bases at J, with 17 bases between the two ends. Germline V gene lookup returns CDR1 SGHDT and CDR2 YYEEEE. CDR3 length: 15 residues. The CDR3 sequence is CASSFVVSGSDGYTF. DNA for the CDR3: TGTGCCAGCAGCTTCGTAGTTTCAGGTAGTGATGGCTACACCTTC.

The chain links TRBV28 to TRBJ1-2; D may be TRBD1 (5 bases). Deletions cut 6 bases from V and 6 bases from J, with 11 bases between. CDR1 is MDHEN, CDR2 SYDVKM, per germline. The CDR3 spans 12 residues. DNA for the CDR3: TGTGCCAGCAGCGGGGGAGTTAATGGCTACACCTTC. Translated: CASSGGVNGYTF.

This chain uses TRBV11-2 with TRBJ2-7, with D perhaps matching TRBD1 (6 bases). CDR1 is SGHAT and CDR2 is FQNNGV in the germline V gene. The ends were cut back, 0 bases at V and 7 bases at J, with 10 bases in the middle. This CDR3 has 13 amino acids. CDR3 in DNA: TGTGCCAGCAGCTTAGATCGGACAGCTGAGCAGTACTTC. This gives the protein CASSLDRTAEQYF.

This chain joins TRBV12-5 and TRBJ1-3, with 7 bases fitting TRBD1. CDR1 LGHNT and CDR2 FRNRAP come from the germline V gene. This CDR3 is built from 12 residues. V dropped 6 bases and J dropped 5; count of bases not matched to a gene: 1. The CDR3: CASGQGRNTIYF. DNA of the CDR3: TGTGCTAGTGGACAGGGGAGAAACACCATATATTTT.

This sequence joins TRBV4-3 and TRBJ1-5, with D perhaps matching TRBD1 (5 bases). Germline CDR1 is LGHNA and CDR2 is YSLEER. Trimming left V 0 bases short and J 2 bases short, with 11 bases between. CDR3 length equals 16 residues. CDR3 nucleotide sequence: TGCGCCAGCAGCCAAGAAGTCTGGGGGGGCAATCAGCCCCAGCATTTT. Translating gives CASSQEVWGGNQPQHF.

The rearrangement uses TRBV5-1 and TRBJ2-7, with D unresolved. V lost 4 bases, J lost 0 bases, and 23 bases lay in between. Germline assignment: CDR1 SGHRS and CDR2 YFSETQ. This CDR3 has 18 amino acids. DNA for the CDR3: TGCGCCAGCAGCCCAAGATTAGTTCCGGGTCCCAGCTCCTACGAGCAGTACTTC. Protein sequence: CASSPRLVPGPSSYEQYF. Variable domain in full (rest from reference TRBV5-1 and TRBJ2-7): KAGVTQTPRYLIKTRGQQVTLSCSPISGHRSVSWYQQTPGQGLQFLFEYFSETQRNKGNFPGRFSGRQFSNSRSEMNVSTLELGDSALYLCASSPRLVPGPSSYEQYFGPGTRLTVT.

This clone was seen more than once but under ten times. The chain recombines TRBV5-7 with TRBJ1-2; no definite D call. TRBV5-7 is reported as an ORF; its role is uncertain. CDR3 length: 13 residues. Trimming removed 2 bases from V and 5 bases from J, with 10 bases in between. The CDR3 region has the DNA TGTGCCAGCAGCTTCCAGTCCCTTTATGGCTACACCTTC. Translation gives CASSFQSLYGYTF.

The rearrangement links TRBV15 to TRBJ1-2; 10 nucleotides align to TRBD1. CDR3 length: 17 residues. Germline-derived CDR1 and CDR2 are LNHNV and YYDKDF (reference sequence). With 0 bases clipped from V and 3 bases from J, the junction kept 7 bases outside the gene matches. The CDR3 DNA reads TGTGCCACCAGCAGAGATCGAGATGGACAGGGGGACTATGGCTACACCTTC. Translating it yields CATSRDRDGQGDYGYTF.

The CDR3 DNA sequence: TGTGCCAGCAGCCTAGGAGCCAGCCGGAACACTGAAGCTTTCTTT. Amino acids: CASSLGASRNTEAFF. The chain combines TRBV28 with TRBJ1-1, with unresolved D. This CDR3 is 15 amino acids long. Germline CDR1 is MDHEN and CDR2 is SYDVKM. V was clipped by 6 bases and J by 1 base, with 15 bases between them.

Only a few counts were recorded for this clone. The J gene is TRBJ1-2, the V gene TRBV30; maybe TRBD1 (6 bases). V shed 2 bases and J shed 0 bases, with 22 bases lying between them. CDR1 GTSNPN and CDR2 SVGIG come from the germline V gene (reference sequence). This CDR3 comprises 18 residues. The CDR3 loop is CAWSIQPFQGRANYGYTF. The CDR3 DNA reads TGTGCCTGGAGTATACAACCCTTCCAGGGGAGAGCTAACTATGGCTACACCTTC.

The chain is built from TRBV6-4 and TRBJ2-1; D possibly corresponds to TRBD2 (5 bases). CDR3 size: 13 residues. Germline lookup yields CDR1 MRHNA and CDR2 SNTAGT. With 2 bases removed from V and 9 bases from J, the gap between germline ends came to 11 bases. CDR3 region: CASSDRGSLEQFF. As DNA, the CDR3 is TGTGCCAGCAGTGACCGGGGATCCCTTGAGCAGTTCTTC.

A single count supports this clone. CDR3 in amino acids: CASSARVTGQGTYEQYF. Here the CDR3 DNA reads TGTGCCAGCAGCGCGCGCGTCACGGGACAGGGAACCTACGAGCAGTACTTC. The chain has TRBV11-2 and TRBJ2-5, with 9 bases that match TRBD1. The assigned J gene may be wrong: the sequence end matches TRBJ2-7 better. From germline, CDR1 is SGHAT and CDR2 FQNNGV. This CDR3 is 17 amino acids long.

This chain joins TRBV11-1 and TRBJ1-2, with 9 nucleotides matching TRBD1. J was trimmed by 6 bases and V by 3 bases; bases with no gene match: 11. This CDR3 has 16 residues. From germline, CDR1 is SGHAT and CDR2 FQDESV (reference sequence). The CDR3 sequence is CASSFPTTGGVDGYTF. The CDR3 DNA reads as TGTGCCAGCAGCTTTCCTACGACAGGGGGGGTGGATGGCTACACCTTC.

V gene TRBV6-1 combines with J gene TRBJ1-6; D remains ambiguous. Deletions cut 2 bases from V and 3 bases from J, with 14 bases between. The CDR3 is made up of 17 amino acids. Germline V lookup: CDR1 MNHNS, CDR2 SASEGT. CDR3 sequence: CASSERTRVGYNSPLHF. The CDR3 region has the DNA TGTGCCAGCAGTGAACGGACGAGGGTCGGCTATAATTCACCCCTCCACTTT.

The CDR3 bases are TGTGCCAGCAGCGGAGGGACAGGGCCAGGCGGGTCCAACACTGAAGCTTTCTTT. It is translated as CASSGGTGPGGSNTEAFF. The V and J genes are TRBV5-4 and TRBJ1-1, with 9 positions matching TRBD1. There are 18 residues in the CDR3. V lost 4 bases to trimming and J lost 2 bases; unmatched junction nucleotides: 15. CDR1 SGHNT and CDR2 YYREEE come from the germline V gene (reference sequence).

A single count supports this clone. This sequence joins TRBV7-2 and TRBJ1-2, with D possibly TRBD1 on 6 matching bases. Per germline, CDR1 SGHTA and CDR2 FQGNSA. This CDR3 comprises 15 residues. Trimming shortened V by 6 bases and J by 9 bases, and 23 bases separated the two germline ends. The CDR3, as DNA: TGTGCCAGCAGACACCGCAAGGACAGAGCCTTTAGCTACACCTTC. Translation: CASRHRKDRAFSYTF.

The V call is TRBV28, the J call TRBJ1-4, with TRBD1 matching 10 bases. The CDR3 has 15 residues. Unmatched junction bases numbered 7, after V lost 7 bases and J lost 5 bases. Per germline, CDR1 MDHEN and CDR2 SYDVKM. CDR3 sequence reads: CASTPPGQGNEKLFF. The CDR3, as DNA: TGTGCCAGCACCCCACCGGGACAGGGGAATGAAAAACTGTTTTTT. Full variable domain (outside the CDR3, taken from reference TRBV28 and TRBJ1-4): DVKVTQSSRYLVKRTGEKVFLECVQDMDHENMFWYRQDPGLGLRLIYFSYDVKMKEKGDIPEGYSVSREKKERFSLILESASTNQTSMYLCASTPPGQGNEKLFFGSGTQLSVL.

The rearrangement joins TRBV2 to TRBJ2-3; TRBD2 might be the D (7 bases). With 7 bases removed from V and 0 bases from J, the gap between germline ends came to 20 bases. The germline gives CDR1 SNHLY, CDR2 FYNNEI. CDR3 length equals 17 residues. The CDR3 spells CASIGVRGPGSTDTQYF. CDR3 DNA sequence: TGTGCCAGCATTGGGGTGCGGGGGCCCGGTAGCACAGATACGCAGTATTTT.

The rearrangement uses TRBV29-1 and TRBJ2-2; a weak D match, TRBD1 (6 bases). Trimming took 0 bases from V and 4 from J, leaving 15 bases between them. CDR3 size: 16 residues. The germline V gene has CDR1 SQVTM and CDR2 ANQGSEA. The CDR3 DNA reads TGCAGCGTTGAAGATACTAGGGACACTGGCACCGGGGAGCTGTTTTTT. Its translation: CSVEDTRDTGTGELFF.

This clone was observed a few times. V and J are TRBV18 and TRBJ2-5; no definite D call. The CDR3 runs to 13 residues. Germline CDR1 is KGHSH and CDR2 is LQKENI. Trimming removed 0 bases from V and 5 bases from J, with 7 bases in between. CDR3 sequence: CASSPPFVETQYF. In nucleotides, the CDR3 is TGTGCCAGCTCACCACCATTCGTTGAGACCCAGTACTTC.

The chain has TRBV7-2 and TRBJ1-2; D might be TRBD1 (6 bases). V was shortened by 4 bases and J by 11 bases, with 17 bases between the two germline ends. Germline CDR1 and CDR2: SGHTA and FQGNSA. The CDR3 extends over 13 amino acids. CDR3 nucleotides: TGTGCCAGCAGCTACGAGGGGGTGTCTGGATACACCTTC. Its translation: CASSYEGVSGYTF.

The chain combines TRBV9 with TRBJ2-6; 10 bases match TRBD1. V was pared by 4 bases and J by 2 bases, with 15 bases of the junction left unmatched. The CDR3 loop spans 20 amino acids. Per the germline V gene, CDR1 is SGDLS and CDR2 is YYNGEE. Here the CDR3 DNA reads TGTGCCAGCAGCCCTCGACCCGGGACAGGGGATCCGCCTGGGGCCAACGTCCTGACTTTC. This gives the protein CASSPRPGTGDPPGANVLTF.

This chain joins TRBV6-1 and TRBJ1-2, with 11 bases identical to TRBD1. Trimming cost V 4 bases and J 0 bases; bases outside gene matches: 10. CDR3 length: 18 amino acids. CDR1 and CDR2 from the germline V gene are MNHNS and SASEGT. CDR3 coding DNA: TGTGCCAGCAGTGCACCCCGGACAGGGGGCCCCTCTAACTATGGCTACACCTTC. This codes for CASSAPRTGGPSNYGYTF.